The clone carrying this TCR beta chain was recorded once. Its antigen is not identified. This entry comes from a study of cytomegalovirus exposure and HLA in healthy donors. The study's findings and limits: Compared with the roughly 700-donor mean, an Asian-associated ancestry cluster reportedly had fewer N-insertions, according to a later analysis. Rarity marked most TCR sequences, yet some public TCRs occurred in many donors. Several of the most significant clusters appeared linked to common viral pathogens, based on a later analysis.

PCR was performed using 60 Vbeta and 13 Jbeta primers. The method was immunoSEQ multiplex PCR; TCRdb's version includes in-frame clones alone and lacks a portion of them. The sample records roughly 100,000 clones, about 81% being singletons. Sequenced sample: PBMCs. The TCR sequence derives from a man under 40 in good health and CMV-seronegative.

The CDR3 region has the DNA TGCGCCAGCAGCCAGGCTCGCGGGACGAAAAAAGAAGATACGCAGTATTTT. Its protein is CASSQARGTKKEDTQYF. The J gene is TRBJ2-3, the V gene TRBV4-3; D perhaps matches TRBD2 (6 bases). Trimming pared 3 bases from V and 5 bases from J, leaving 21 bases between. The length of the CDR3 is 17 residues. Germline CDR1 is LGHNA and CDR2 is YSLEER.